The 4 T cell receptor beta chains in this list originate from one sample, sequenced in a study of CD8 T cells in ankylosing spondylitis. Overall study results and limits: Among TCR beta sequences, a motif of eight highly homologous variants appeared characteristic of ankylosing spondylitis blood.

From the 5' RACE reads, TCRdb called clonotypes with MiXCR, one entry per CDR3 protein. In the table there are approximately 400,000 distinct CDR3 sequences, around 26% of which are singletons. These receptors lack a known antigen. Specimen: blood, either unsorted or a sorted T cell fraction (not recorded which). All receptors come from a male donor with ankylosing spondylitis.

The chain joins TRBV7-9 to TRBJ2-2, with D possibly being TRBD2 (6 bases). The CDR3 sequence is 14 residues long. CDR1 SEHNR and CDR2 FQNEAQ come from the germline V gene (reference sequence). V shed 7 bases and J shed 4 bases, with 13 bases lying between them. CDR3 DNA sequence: TGTGCCAGCAACGCTCAGGGAGGCACCGGGGAGCTGTTTTTT. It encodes CASNAQGGTGELFF.

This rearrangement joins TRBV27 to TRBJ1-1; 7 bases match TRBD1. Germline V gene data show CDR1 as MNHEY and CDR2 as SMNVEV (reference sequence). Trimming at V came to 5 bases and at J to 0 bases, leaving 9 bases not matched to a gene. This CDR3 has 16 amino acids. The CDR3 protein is CASSSHQGGLNTEAFF. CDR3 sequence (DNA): TGTGCCAGCAGTAGTCATCAGGGGGGGTTGAACACTGAAGCTTTCTTT.

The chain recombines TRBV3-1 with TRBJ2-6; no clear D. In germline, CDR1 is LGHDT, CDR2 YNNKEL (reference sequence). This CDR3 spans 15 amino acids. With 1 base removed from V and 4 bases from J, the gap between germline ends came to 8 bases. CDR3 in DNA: TGTGCCAGCAGCCAAGGGGGATACGGGGCCAACGTCCTGACTTTC. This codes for CASSQGGYGANVLTF.

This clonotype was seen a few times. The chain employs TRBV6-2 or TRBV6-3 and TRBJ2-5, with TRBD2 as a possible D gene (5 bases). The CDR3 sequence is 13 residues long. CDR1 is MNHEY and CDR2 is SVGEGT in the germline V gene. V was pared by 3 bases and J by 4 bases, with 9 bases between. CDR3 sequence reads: CASSYRTPETQYF. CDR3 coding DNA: TGTGCCAGCAGTTATAGGACTCCAGAGACCCAGTACTTC.